The present TCR beta chain was sequenced within a study of PD-1 blockade in mismatch repair-deficient tumors (TCRdb year 2017). Regarding the complete study: Between late 2013 and 2016, the trial enrolled fewer than 95 consecutive patients with 12 mismatch repair-deficient cancer types, every one of whom had been previously treated and was progressing. Tumor-associated T cell clones in the peripheral blood of patients responding to PD-1 blockade were tracked using deep sequencing of TCR CDR3 regions.

On the study overall, not on this receptor specifically: Tumor-resident clones, often undetectable in blood before treatment, expanded rapidly after pembrolizumab and then contracted, generally before radiologic responses.

The library was generated by the immunoSEQ multiplex PCR assay. The source is immuneACCESS, and TCRdb retained only in-frame sequences with V and J called. Part of the clones is not carried over; for the studies checked, unresolved V genes explain less than half of this, and the remainder is unexplained. This sample comprises tens of thousands of clones, around 89% of them detected only once. Around 13% of the sample lies in the top ten. Mismatch repair deficiency in every enrolled patient was established by polymerase chain reaction or immunohistochemistry. TCR sequencing was carried out for three patients who responded to pembrolizumab therapy. The phase II trial prospectively tested pembrolizumab PD-1 blockade in advanced mismatch repair-deficient cancers regardless of tissue of origin. Serial peripheral blood T cell samples were collected before and at multiple times after starting PD-1 blockade. Blood sampling times were reported as weeks after the first pembrolizumab dose.

A remark on this clone: No cognate antigen has been identified for it. No much larger clone is present one base from it, and per-base qualities are unavailable.

Inclusive of the bounding cysteine and phenylalanine, the CDR3 is 13 residues long. The sequence is cut down to CDR3 DNA, 39 bases in frame from base 1. V and J are truncated by 6 bases and 0 bases respectively, leaving an intervening sequence of 6 bases. Based on the germline V gene (reference sequence), the CDR1 and CDR2 sequences are MNHNY and SVGAGI. The source was peripheral blood, collected 52 weeks after starting pembrolizumab. This receptor was obtained from an adult with mismatch repair-deficient cancer. This chain joins TRBV6-6 to TRBJ2-1; possibly the D gene is TRBD2, per 6 matching bases. At the DNA level, the sequence is TGTGCCAGCAGCGGGAGCTCCTACAATGAGCAGTTCTTC. Translation gives CASSGSSYNEQFF.